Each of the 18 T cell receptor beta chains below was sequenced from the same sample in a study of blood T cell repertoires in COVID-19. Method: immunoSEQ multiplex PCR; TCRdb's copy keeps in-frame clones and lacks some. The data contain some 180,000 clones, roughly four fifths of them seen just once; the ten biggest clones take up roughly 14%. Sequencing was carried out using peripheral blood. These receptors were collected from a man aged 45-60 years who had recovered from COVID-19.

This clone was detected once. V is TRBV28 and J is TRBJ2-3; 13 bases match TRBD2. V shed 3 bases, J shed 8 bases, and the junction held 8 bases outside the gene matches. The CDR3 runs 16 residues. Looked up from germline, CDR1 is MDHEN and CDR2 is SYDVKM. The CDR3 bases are TGTGCCAGCAGTTTTCAGGTGGGACTAGCGGGGAGTACGCAGTATTTT. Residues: CASSFQVGLAGSTQYF.

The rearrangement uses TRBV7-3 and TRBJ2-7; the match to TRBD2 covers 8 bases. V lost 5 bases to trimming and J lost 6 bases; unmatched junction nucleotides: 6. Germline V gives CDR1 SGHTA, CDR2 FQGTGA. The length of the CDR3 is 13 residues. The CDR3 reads CASSPGLVVEQYF. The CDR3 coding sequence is TGTGCCAGCAGCCCGGGACTAGTGGTCGAGCAGTACTTC.

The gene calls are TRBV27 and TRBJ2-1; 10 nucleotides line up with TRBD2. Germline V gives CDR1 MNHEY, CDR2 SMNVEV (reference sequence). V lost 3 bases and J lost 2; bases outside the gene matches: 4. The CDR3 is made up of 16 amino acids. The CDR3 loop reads CASSLALAGAYNEQFF. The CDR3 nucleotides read TGTGCCAGCAGTTTGGCCCTAGCGGGAGCCTACAATGAGCAGTTCTTC.

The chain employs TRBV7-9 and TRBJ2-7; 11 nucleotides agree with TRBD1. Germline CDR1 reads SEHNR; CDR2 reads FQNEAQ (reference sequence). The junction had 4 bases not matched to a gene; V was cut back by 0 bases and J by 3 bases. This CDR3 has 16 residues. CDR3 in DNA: TGTGCCAGCAGCTTAGCGCTAGGGACAGGGGGCTACGAGCAGTACTTC. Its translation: CASSLALGTGGYEQYF.

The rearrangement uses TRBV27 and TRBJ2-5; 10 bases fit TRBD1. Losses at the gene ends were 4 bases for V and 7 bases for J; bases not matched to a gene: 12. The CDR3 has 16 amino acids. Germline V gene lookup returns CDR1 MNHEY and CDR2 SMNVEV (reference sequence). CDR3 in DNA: TGTGCCAGCAGTTCTCCGGGACAGGGGAATGGGTTGACCCAGTACTTC. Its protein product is CASSSPGQGNGLTQYF.

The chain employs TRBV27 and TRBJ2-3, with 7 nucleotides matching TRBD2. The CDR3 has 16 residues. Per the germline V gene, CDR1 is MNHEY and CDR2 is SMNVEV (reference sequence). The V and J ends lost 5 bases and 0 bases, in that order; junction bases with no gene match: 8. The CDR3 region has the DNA TGTGCCAGCAGTCCCCAAGCGGGATGGAGCACAGATACGCAGTATTTT. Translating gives CASSPQAGWSTDTQYF.

In DNA form, the CDR3 reads TGCGCCAGCAGCCAAGACACTTACTCTGGAAACACCATATATTTT. Encoded protein: CASSQDTYSGNTIYF. V gene TRBV4-3 combines with J gene TRBJ1-3; D uncertain. Trimming removed 0 bases at V and 0 bases at J, with 6 bases between. CDR1 LGHNA and CDR2 YSLEER come from the germline V gene. The CDR3 spans 15 residues.

CDR3 coding DNA: TGTGCCAGCAGTGAAAGCGGGCTGGCCACCGGGGAGCTGTTTTTT. It codes for CASSESGLATGELFF. The chain joins TRBV2 to TRBJ2-2; tentatively, D is TRBD2 (6 bases). Trimming removed 2 bases from V and 4 bases from J, with 11 bases in between. The CDR3 covers 15 residues. Germline V CDR1 and CDR2: SNHLY, FYNNEI. Drawing the rest from reference TRBV2 and TRBJ2-2, the complete variable domain is EPEVTQTPSHQVTQMGQEVILRCVPISNHLYFYWYRQILGQKVEFLVSFYNNEISEKSEIFDDQFSVERPDGSNFTLKIRSTKLEDSAMYFCASSESGLATGELFFGEGSRLTVL.

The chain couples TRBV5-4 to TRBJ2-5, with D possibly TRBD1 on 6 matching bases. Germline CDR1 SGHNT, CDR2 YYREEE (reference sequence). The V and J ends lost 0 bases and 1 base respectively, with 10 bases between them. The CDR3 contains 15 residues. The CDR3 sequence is CASSLVRRGQETQYF. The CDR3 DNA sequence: TGTGCCAGCAGCTTGGTACGCAGGGGCCAAGAGACCCAGTACTTC.

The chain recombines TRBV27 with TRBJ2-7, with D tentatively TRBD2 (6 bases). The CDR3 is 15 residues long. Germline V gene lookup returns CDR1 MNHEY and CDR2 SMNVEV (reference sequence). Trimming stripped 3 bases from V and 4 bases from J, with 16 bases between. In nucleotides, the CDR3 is TGTGCCAGCAGTTTCTCATGGGGCGGGGAATACGAGCAGTACTTC. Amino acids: CASSFSWGGEYEQYF.

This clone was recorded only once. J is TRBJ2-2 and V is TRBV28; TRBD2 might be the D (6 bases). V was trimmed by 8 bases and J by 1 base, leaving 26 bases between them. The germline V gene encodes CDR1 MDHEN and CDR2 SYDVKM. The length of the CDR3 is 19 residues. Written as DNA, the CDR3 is TGTGCCAGCGGAATCCGGGACGGGCGGTGGCGGGAGAACACCGGGGAGCTGTTTTTT. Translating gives CASGIRDGRWRENTGELFF.

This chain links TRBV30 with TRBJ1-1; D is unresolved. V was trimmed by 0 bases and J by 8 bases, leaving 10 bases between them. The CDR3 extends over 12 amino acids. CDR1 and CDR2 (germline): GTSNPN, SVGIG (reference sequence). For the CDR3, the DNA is TGTGCCTGGAGTGTAGAACGGTGGGAAGCTTTCTTT. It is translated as CAWSVERWEAFF.

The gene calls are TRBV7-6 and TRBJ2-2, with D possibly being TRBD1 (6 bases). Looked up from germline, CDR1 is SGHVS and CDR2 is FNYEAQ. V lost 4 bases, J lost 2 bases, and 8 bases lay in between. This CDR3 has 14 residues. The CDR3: CASSSQGNTGELFF. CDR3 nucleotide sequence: TGTGCCAGCAGCTCACAGGGTAACACCGGGGAGCTGTTTTTT.

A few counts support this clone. CDR3 nucleotide sequence: TGTGCCAGTAGTATTTTCCAGGGCCCTGAAGCTTTCTTT. It specifies CASSIFQGPEAFF. V and J are TRBV19 and TRBJ1-1; possibly TRBD1 for D (5 bases). V lost 3 bases, J lost 6 bases, and 11 bases lay in between. The CDR3 runs to 13 residues. Germline loops: CDR1 LNHDA, CDR2 SQIVND (reference sequence). The full variable domain, completed using reference TRBV19 and TRBJ1-1, is DGGITQSPKYLFRKEGQNVTLSCEQNLNHDAMYWYRQDPGQGLRLIYYSQIVNDFQKGDIAEGYSVSREKKESFPLTVTSAQKNPTAFYLCASSIFQGPEAFFGQGTRLTVV.

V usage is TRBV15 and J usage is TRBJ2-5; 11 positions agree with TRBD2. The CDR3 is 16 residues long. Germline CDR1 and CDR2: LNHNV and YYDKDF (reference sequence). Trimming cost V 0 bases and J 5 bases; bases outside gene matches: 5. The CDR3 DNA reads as TGTGCCACCAGCAGAGATGTGATAGCGGGAGGGGAGACCCAGTACTTC. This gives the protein CATSRDVIAGGETQYF.

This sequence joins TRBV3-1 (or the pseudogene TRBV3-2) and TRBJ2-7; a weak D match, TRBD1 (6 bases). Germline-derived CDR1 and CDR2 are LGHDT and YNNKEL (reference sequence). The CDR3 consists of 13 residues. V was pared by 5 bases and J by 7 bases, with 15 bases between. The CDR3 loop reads CASSASGVGEQYF. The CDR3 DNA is TGTGCCAGCAGCGCCTCAGGGGTTGGGGAGCAGTACTTC.

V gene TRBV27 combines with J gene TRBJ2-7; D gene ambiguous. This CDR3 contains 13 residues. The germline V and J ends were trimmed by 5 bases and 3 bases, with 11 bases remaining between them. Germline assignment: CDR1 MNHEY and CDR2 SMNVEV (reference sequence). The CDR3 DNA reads TGTGCCAGCAGTACTAACCCCCACTACGAGCAGTACTTC. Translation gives CASSTNPHYEQYF.

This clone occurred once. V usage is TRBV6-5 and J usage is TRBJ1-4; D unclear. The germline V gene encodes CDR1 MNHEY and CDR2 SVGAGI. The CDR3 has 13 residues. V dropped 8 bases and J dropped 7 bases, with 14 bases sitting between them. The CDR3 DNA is TGTGCCAGCGGAGGGTTATTGGGTGAAAAACTGTTTTTT. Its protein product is CASGGLLGEKLFF.